What follows is one T cell receptor beta chain and its context. Antigen unknown. MiXCR, run by TCRdb on the RACE reads, gives a single entry per CDR3 protein. Of tens of thousands of distinct CDR3 sequences listed, 8.5% to 14% are singletons. Time point: patch test 3, about 24 weeks after DPC sensitization. Treatment denoted: therapeutic diphenylcyclopropenone sensitization with weekly scalp DPC. CDR3 length: 15 amino acids. Germline V gene lookup returns CDR1 LNHDA and CDR2 SQIVND (reference sequence). Trimming cost V 10 bases and J 3 bases, with 18 bases left between them. This record comes from a study of human T cells and chemical hapten exposure. Study context: 0.01% DPC was applied to the upper back in patch tests, which were read at 6 days.

General study results and limits: Against controls, expanded TCRs gave rise to significantly more large CDR3 similarity clusters.

This specimen was whole blood, taken in connection with sensitization to the hapten diphenylcyclopropenone (DPC). The genes are TRBV19 and TRBJ2-2; no definite D call. The sequence came from a woman in her fifties or sixties with alopecia areata. Some clones in this sample may be carry-over from other donors' samples. For the CDR3, the DNA is TGTGCCACCGCCAACACTGACTGGTACACCGGGGAGCTGTTTTTT. Its protein is CATANTDWYTGELFF.